One and the same sample provided the 2 T cell receptor beta chains below, sequenced in a study of T-cell reconstitution after alpha-beta-depleted transplantation in children. Researchers prepared the TCRbeta library using unique molecular identifiers, the study reports. One entry per CDR3 protein, called by TCRdb with MiXCR from the PCR reads. The sample gives hundreds of thousands of distinct CDR3 sequences, under 15% of which show up once; 2.2% is in the top ten. Sequenced here: PBMCs, mostly from graft donor cells, sampled 360 days after TCRalphabeta/CD19-depleted stem cell transplant. The receptors derive from a male patient under 18 who had a stem cell transplant for acute myeloid leukemia, so the T cells may come from the graft donor.

V usage is TRBV7-9 and J usage is TRBJ2-3, with TRBD2 matching 9 bases. The CDR3 length is 15 residues. Per the germline V gene, CDR1 is SEHNR and CDR2 is FQNEAQ (reference sequence). The V and J ends lost 2 bases and 5 bases, in that order; junction bases with no gene match: 5. In DNA form, the CDR3 reads TGTGCCAGCAGCTTAAGTCTAGCGGGGCAAGATACGCAGTATTTT. It yields the protein CASSLSLAGQDTQYF.

This clonotype was seen a single time. The chain links TRBV20-1 to TRBJ1-4; D unresolved. The germline gives CDR1 DFQATT, CDR2 SNEGSKA (reference sequence). The CDR3 consists of 14 residues. V was cut by 1 base and J by 0 bases, with 6 bases left in between. The DNA of the CDR3 is TGCAGTGCTAGAGTACGTTCAACTAATGAAAAACTGTTTTTT. This codes for CSARVRSTNEKLFF.